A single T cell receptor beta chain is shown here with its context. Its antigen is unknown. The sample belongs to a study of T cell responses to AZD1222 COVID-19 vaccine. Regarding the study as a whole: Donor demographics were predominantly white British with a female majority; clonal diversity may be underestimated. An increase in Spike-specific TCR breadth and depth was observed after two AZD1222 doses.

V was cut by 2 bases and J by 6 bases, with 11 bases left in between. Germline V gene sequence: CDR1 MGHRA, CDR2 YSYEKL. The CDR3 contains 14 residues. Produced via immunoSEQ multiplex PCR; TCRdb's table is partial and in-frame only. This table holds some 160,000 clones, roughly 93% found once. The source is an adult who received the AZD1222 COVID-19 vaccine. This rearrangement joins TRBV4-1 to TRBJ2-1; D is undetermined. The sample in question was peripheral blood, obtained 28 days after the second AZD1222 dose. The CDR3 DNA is TGCGCCAGCAGCCAACCCTACTTAGGCAATGAGCAGTTCTTC. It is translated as CASSQPYLGNEQFF.